This passage covers 32 T cell receptor beta chains from one sample sequenced in a study of blood T cell repertoires in COVID-19. Using immunoSEQ multiplex PCR, the repertoire was profiled, and TCRdb retains in-frame clones only, with some absent. Of about 320,000 clones detected, over 80% appear once; the ten largest clones hold around 4.6%. Sequenced material: PBMCs or T cells enriched from blood (not recorded which). The receptors originated from a man between 25 and 39 years old who had recovered from COVID-19.

CDR3 nucleotide sequence: TGTGCCAGCAGCTTAGAGGGGACAGGGTTCTGGGGCTACACCTTC. Translation: CASSLEGTGFWGYTF. This rearrangement joins TRBV11-2 to TRBJ1-2; 9 bases fit TRBD1. CDR3 length: 15 amino acids. CDR1 and CDR2 from the germline V gene are SGHAT and FQNNGV. V shed 0 bases and J 8 bases; nucleotides not matched to a gene: 7.

The gene calls are TRBV4-2 and TRBJ1-4; D gene uncertain. The V and J ends lost 1 base and 3 bases respectively, with 15 bases between them. CDR3 length equals 17 residues. CDR1 and CDR2 from the germline V gene are LGHNA and YNFKEQ. CDR3 protein: CASSQGFPRVPNEKLFF. In DNA, the CDR3 is TGTGCCAGCAGCCAAGGGTTCCCTCGGGTGCCTAATGAAAAACTGTTTTTT.

About this clone itself: A read error is likely, as this CDR3 ends without the conserved phenylalanine or tryptophan. The DNA is omitted, as the CDR3 cannot be located on it reliably, and the CDR3 follows TCRdb's listing. V is TRBV3-1 (or the pseudogene TRBV3-2) and J is TRBJ2-7; TRBD2, the table's D call, lacks a check against the DNA. CDR1 and CDR2 (germline): LGHDT, YNNKEL (reference sequence). The CDR3 is 8 amino acids in total, end residues counted. CDR3 in amino acids: CASSHQEN.

The V and J genes are TRBV29-1 and TRBJ2-5; possibly TRBD2 for D (5 bases). CDR3 size: 12 residues. CDR1 and CDR2 (germline): SQVTM, ANQGSEA. V was clipped by 3 bases and J by 5 bases, with 10 bases between them. The CDR3 loop is CSVDTGIETQYF. The CDR3 coding sequence is TGCAGCGTTGATACCGGGATTGAGACCCAGTACTTC. The full variable domain, its missing parts supplied by reference TRBV29-1 and TRBJ2-5, is SAVISQKPSRDICQRGTSLTIQCQVDSQVTMMFWYRQQPGQSLTLIATANQGSEATYESGFVIDKFPISRPNLTFSTLTVSNMSPEDSSIYLCSVDTGIETQYFGPGTRLLVL.

Only a few counts were recorded for this clone. The chain couples TRBV6-2 or TRBV6-3 to TRBJ1-5; perhaps TRBD1 as D (6 bases). Trimming pared 2 bases from V and 4 bases from J, leaving 12 bases between. Germline assignment: CDR1 MNHEY and CDR2 SVGEGT. This CDR3 has 15 residues. The CDR3 bases are TGTGCCAGCAGTTACGAAGACAGGCAAAATCAGCCCCAGCATTTT. It is translated as CASSYEDRQNQPQHF.

J is TRBJ2-4 and V is TRBV13, with 7 positions matching TRBD2. Losses at the gene ends were 1 base for V and 8 bases for J; bases not matched to a gene: 2. Germline V gene lookup returns CDR1 PRHDT and CDR2 FYEKMQ (reference sequence). The CDR3 length is 13 residues. The CDR3 is CASSLAGGDIQYF. In DNA form, the CDR3 reads TGTGCCAGCAGCTTAGCGGGGGGAGACATTCAGTACTTC.

This chain connects TRBV5-1 to TRBJ2-2, with a possible D match to TRBD1 (6 bases). In germline, CDR1 is SGHRS, CDR2 YFSETQ. The V gene lost 9 bases and the J gene lost 4 bases, with 19 bases spanning the gap. This CDR3 spans 15 amino acids. The CDR3 DNA reads TGCGCCACGACCCAAGGGGGACACCCCACCGGGGAGCTGTTTTTT. Its protein is CATTQGGHPTGELFF.

This chain uses TRBV14 with TRBJ2-7; TRBD1 agrees at 11 bases. The CDR3 is made up of 15 amino acids. The germline V gene has CDR1 SGHDN and CDR2 FVKESK. V lost 2 bases and J lost 3; bases outside the gene matches: 3. The CDR3 DNA reads as TGTGCCAGCAGCCAACGGACAGGGGGCTTCTACGAGCAGTACTTC. Its translation: CASSQRTGGFYEQYF.

The J gene is TRBJ2-5, the V gene TRBV21-1; TRBD2, the D gene given by the table, was not confirmed from the DNA. TRBV21-1 is given as a pseudogene. This CDR3 is built from 16 residues. CDR3 amino acids: CASSKTSGPDQETQYF. In DNA, the CDR3 is TGTGCCAGCAGCAAGACTAGCGGTCCGGACCAAGAGACCCAGTACTTC.

The chain recombines TRBV30 with TRBJ2-4; weak D call: TRBD1 (5 bases). Germline CDR1 GTSNPN, CDR2 SVGIG (reference sequence). The V end lost 3 bases, the J end lost 0 bases, and 9 bases lay between the germline ends. CDR3 length: 14 residues. This CDR3 is CAWSAREAKNIQYF. DNA for the CDR3: TGTGCCTGGAGCGCCAGGGAAGCCAAAAACATTCAGTACTTC.

V is TRBV30 and J is TRBJ1-5; D may be TRBD1 (5 bases). V lost 2 bases and J lost 4, with 12 bases in between. Per germline, CDR1 GTSNPN and CDR2 SVGIG (reference sequence). CDR3 length: 14 residues. The CDR3 loop reads CAWSRYGGNQPQHF. The CDR3 DNA reads as TGTGCCTGGAGTAGGTACGGGGGGAATCAGCCCCAGCATTTT. The full variable domain, in which reference TRBV30 and TRBJ1-5 provide the parts outside the CDR3, is SQTIHQWPATLVQPVGSPLSLECTVEGTSNPNLYWYRQAAGRGLQLLFYSVGIGQISSEVPQNLSASRPQDRQFILSSKKLLLSDSGFYLCAWSRYGGNQPQHFGDGTRLSIL.

Here the CDR3 DNA reads TGTGCCAGCAGAGCCTCGACAGCGCCCTATGGCTACACCTTC. Translation: CASRASTAPYGYTF. The chain carries TRBV11-2 and TRBJ1-2, with a tentative D call TRBD1 (5 bases). The CDR3 is 14 amino acids. Germline CDR1 is SGHAT and CDR2 is FQNNGV. V was pared by 6 bases and J by 4 bases, with 15 bases between. The variable domain in full, completed from reference TRBV11-2 and TRBJ1-2, reads EAGVAQSPRYKIIEKRQSVAFWCNPISGHATLYWYQQILGQGPKLLIQFQNNGVVDDSQLPKDRFSAERLKGVDSTLKIQPAKLEDSAVYLCASRASTAPYGYTFGSGTRLTVV.

The gene calls are TRBV9 and TRBJ1-2; D is unresolved. CDR1 and CDR2 from the germline V gene are SGDLS and YYNGEE. The CDR3 has 15 amino acids. Trimming left V 0 bases short and J 8 bases short, with 17 bases between. The CDR3 sequence: CASSVEVGDIDGYTF. The CDR3, as DNA: TGTGCCAGCAGCGTAGAGGTAGGAGATATTGACGGCTACACCTTC.

This chain connects TRBV2 to TRBJ2-2, with a possible D match to TRBD1 (6 bases). Trimming pared 7 bases from V and 7 bases from J, leaving 10 bases between. The CDR3 covers 12 residues. In germline, CDR1 is SNHLY, CDR2 FYNNEI. The CDR3 coding sequence is TGTGCCAGCATGGGGGCGGACGGGGAGCTGTTTTTT. This encodes CASMGADGELFF.

This chain connects TRBV2 to TRBJ1-3; D gene unclear. The V gene lost 3 bases and the J gene lost 0 bases, with 6 bases spanning the gap. The CDR3 length is 14 residues. Germline loops: CDR1 SNHLY, CDR2 FYNNEI. In nucleotides, the CDR3 is TGTGCCAGCAGTGAGCAGTCCTCTGGAAACACCATATATTTT. Translated, it gives CASSEQSSGNTIYF.

The genes are TRBV12-5 and TRBJ1-2; 10 bases match TRBD1. V shed 0 bases, J shed 7 bases, and the junction held 2 bases outside the gene matches. CDR3 size: 14 residues. Germline V gene sequence: CDR1 LGHNT, CDR2 FRNRAP. For the CDR3, the DNA is TGTGCTAGTGGTTTGGTTGGGGACAGGGGTGGCTACACCTTC. Its protein is CASGLVGDRGGYTF. The variable domain in full, completed from reference TRBV12-5 and TRBJ1-2, reads DARVTQTPRHKVTEMGQEVTMRCQPILGHNTVFWYRQTMMQGLELLAYFRNRAPLDDSGMPKDRFSAEMPDATLATLKIQPSEPRDSAVYFCASGLVGDRGGYTFGSGTRLTVV.

The chain joins TRBV19 to TRBJ1-6, with 8 bases fitting TRBD1. V shed 6 bases and J 4 bases; nucleotides not matched to a gene: 8. This CDR3 region has 16 residues. Germline V gene sequence: CDR1 LNHDA, CDR2 SQIVND (reference sequence). The CDR3 DNA reads as TGTGCCAGTAGCCCAAGGGGACAGGAGTATAATTCACCCCTCCACTTT. Translated, it gives CASSPRGQEYNSPLHF.

The chain uses TRBV18 and TRBJ2-1, with D possibly matching TRBD1 (6 bases). The V and J ends lost 6 bases and 4 bases respectively, with 13 bases between them. This CDR3 is built from 14 residues. Germline V CDR1 and CDR2: KGHSH, LQKENI. The CDR3 nucleotides read TGTGCCAGCTCGACAGGAGACTCTTACAATGAGCAGTTCTTC. It codes for CASSTGDSYNEQFF. The complete variable domain, with remaining parts taken from reference TRBV18 and TRBJ2-1, reads NAGVMQNPRHLVRRRGQEARLRCSPMKGHSHVYWYRQLPEEGLKFMVYLQKENIIDESGMPKERFSAEFPKEGPSILRIQQVVRGDSAAYFCASSTGDSYNEQFFGPGTRLTVL.

The chain links TRBV11-2 to TRBJ1-1, with unresolved D. Looked up from germline, CDR1 is SGHAT and CDR2 is FQNNGV. The CDR3 is 14 amino acids. V dropped 0 bases and J dropped 1 base, with 6 bases sitting between them. CDR3 in DNA: TGTGCCAGCAGCTTAGATCAATCGAACACTGAAGCTTTCTTT. This sequence encodes CASSLDQSNTEAFF.

This clone was seen once. V and J are TRBV11-3 and TRBJ2-5, with 10 bases aligning to TRBD1. This CDR3 region has 16 residues. Germline V CDR1 and CDR2: SGHNT, YENEEA. V gave up 5 bases and J gave up 0 bases; unmatched junction bases: 6. The CDR3 spells CASSKGQGDNQETQYF. The CDR3 DNA is TGTGCCAGCAGCAAAGGACAGGGGGACAACCAAGAGACCCAGTACTTC.

This chain uses TRBV5-1 with TRBJ2-5; a possible D gene is TRBD2 (7 bases). Germline V CDR1 and CDR2: SGHRS, YFSETQ. The length of the CDR3 is 17 residues. V was trimmed by 0 bases and J by 5 bases, leaving 20 bases between them. The CDR3 sequence is CASSLASSSGGGETQYF. DNA of the CDR3: TGCGCCAGCAGCTTGGCCTCGTCTTCGGGGGGCGGGGAGACCCAGTACTTC.

The chain recombines TRBV3-1 (or the pseudogene TRBV3-2) with TRBJ1-5; D is possibly TRBD1 (6 bases). This CDR3 is built from 16 residues. Deletions cut 0 bases from V and 5 bases from J, with 14 bases between. Germline-derived CDR1 and CDR2 are LGHDT and YNNKEL (reference sequence). CDR3 DNA: TGTGCCAGCAGCCAAGATAGCGGGGGGGCTGATCAGCCCCAGCATTTT. Its protein is CASSQDSGGADQPQHF.

This chain uses TRBV11-3 with TRBJ1-1; D might be TRBD1 (6 bases). This CDR3 spans 13 amino acids. The germline V gene encodes CDR1 SGHNT and CDR2 YENEEA. V dropped 6 bases and J dropped 8 bases, with 16 bases sitting between them. CDR3 nucleotide sequence: TGTGCCAGCAGTCGAACAGGGCGGGGGGAAGCTTTCTTT. This encodes CASSRTGRGEAFF.

This clone has a single count. The CDR3 sequence: CASSYDSMYTEAFF. In DNA, the CDR3 is TGTGCCAGCAGCTATGACAGTATGTACACTGAAGCTTTCTTT. The chain carries TRBV4-2 and TRBJ1-1; D perhaps matches TRBD1 (5 bases). In germline, CDR1 is LGHNA, CDR2 YNFKEQ. There are 14 residues in the CDR3. V was trimmed by 5 bases and J by 3 bases, leaving 13 bases between them.

This clone turned up a few times. The CDR3 spells CASSFEGDSNQPQHF. The DNA for the CDR3 is TGTGCCAGCAGCTTTGAGGGGGACAGCAATCAGCCCCAGCATTTT. The chain employs TRBV11-2 and TRBJ1-5; weak D call: TRBD1 (6 bases). Trimming stripped 3 bases from V and 1 base from J, with 10 bases between. The CDR3 has 15 amino acids. In germline, CDR1 is SGHAT, CDR2 FQNNGV.

The rearrangement links TRBV27 to TRBJ1-5; TRBD1 matches 8 bases. The CDR3 has 15 amino acids. CDR1 is MNHEY, CDR2 SMNVEV, per germline (reference sequence). With V trimmed by 5 bases and J by 6 bases, 9 bases remained unmatched. The DNA of the CDR3 is TGTGCCAGCAGTACATACAGGGGGGCAAGTCAGCCCCAGCATTTT. Residues: CASSTYRGASQPQHF.

A remark on this clone: This same CDR3 is encoded by further DNA sequences in the sample. V usage is TRBV5-1 and J usage is TRBJ2-5; D call uncertain. Per the germline V gene, CDR1 is SGHRS and CDR2 is YFSETQ. CDR3 length: 11 amino acids. With 3 bases removed from V and 2 bases from J, the gap between germline ends came to 2 bases. CDR3 DNA: TGCGCCAGCAGCTCGCAAGAGACCCAGTACTTC. Translated: CASSSQETQYF. Full variable domain (rest looked up from reference TRBV5-1 and TRBJ2-5): KAGVTQTPRYLIKTRGQQVTLSCSPISGHRSVSWYQQTPGQGLQFLFEYFSETQRNKGNFPGRFSGRQFSNSRSEMNVSTLELGDSALYLCASSSQETQYFGPGTRLLVL.

Only one count was recorded for this clone. This chain connects TRBV9 to TRBJ2-3; 8 bases fit TRBD2. This CDR3 has 15 residues. Germline lookup yields CDR1 SGDLS and CDR2 YYNGEE. V was clipped by 3 bases and J by 1 base; unmatched bases: 4. CDR3 sequence reads: CASSESGGRTDTQYF. The CDR3 nucleotides are TGTGCCAGCAGCGAGAGCGGGGGCCGCACAGATACGCAGTATTTT.

The V gene is TRBV11-3, the J gene TRBJ2-5; D perhaps matches TRBD2 (6 bases). The CDR3 sequence is 14 residues long. Germline V gene lookup returns CDR1 SGHNT and CDR2 YENEEA. V dropped 5 bases and J dropped 1 base, with 11 bases sitting between them. The CDR3: CASSAKAGQETQYF. The CDR3 DNA is TGTGCCAGCAGCGCTAAAGCGGGCCAAGAGACCCAGTACTTC.

The chain employs TRBV9 and TRBJ2-1; D is undetermined. The CDR3 sequence is 13 residues long. In germline, CDR1 is SGDLS, CDR2 YYNGEE. The V end was cut by 0 bases, the J end by 6 bases, with 7 bases between. CDR3 residues: CASSVGFGNEQFF. CDR3 in DNA: TGTGCCAGCAGCGTAGGCTTCGGCAATGAGCAGTTCTTC.

This chain joins TRBV9 and TRBJ2-1; 12 bases are a match to TRBD2. The CDR3 totals 15 residues. From germline, CDR1 is SGDLS and CDR2 YYNGEE. The junction had 7 bases not matched to a gene; V was cut back by 0 bases and J by 12 bases. The chain's CDR3 is CASSVAASGGGRQFF. CDR3 DNA: TGTGCCAGCAGCGTAGCGGCTAGCGGGGGGGGCAGGCAGTTCTTC.

The rearrangement joins TRBV18 to TRBJ2-1; TRBD1 might be the D (6 bases). CDR3 length: 16 residues. Trimming took 5 bases from V and 1 from J, leaving 15 bases between them. Germline V gene lookup returns CDR1 KGHSH and CDR2 LQKENI. DNA of the CDR3: TGTGCCAGCTCATCGACTCCAGGGGTGTCCTACAATGAGCAGTTCTTC. This gives the protein CASSSTPGVSYNEQFF.